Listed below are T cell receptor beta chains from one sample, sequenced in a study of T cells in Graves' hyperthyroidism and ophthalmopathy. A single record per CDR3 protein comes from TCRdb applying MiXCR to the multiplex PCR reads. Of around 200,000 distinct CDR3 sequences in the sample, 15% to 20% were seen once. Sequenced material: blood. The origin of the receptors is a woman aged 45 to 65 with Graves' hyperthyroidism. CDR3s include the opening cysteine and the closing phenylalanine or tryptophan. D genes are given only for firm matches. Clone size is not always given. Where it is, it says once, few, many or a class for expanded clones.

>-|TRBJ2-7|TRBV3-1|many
CASSQDRSGRLYEQYF
TGTGCCAGCAGCCAAGATAGGTCAGGAAGACTCTACGAGCAGTACTTC
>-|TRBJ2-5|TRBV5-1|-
CASSFENQETQYF
TGCGCCAGCAGCTTCGAGAACCAAGAGACCCAGTACTTC
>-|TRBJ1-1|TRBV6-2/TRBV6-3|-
CASSRWGRSAFF
TGTGCCAGCAGTCGGTGGGGGAGGTCAGCTTTCTTT
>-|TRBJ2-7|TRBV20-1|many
CSARPNGGTYEQYF
TGCAGTGCTAGACCGAACGGGGGAACCTACGAGCAGTACTTC
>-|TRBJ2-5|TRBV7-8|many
CASSHPRGPQETQYF
TGTGCCAGCAGCCATCCCCGGGGCCCTCAAGAGACCCAGTACTTC
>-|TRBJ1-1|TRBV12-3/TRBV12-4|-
CASRYRTPNTEAFF
TGTGCCAGCAGATATAGGACACCGAACACTGAAGCTTTCTTT
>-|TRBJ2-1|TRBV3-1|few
CASSQGEERIQFF
TGTGCCAGCAGCCAAGGGGAGGAACGGATCCAGTTCTTC
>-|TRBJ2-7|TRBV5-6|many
CASSSRGRSYEQYF
TGTGCCAGCAGCTCCAGGGGACGCTCCTACGAGCAGTACTTC
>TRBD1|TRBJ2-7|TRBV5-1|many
CASGTGDRTYEQYF
TGCGCCAGCGGTACGGGGGACAGGACCTACGAGCAGTACTTC
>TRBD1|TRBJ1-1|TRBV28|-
CASTGQGISLNTEAFF
TGTGCCAGCACCGGACAGGGGATTTCCTTGAACACTGAAGCTTTCTTT
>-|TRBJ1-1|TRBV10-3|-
CAISERTANTEAFF
TGTGCCATCAGTGAAAGGACAGCGAACACTGAAGCTTTCTTT
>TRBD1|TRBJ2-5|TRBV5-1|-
CASSFPGQVETQYF
TGCGCCAGCAGCTTTCCGGGACAGGTAGAGACCCAGTACTTC
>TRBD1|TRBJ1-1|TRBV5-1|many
CAKDREVRAFF
TGCGCCAAGGACAGGGAGGTTAGAGCTTTCTTT
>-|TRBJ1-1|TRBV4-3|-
CASSLERDTEAFF
TGCGCCAGCAGCCTCGAGAGAGACACTGAAGCTTTCTTT
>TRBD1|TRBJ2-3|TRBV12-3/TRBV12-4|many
CASSSQDRGDTQYF
TGTGCCAGCAGTTCACAGGACAGGGGAGATACGCAGTATTTT
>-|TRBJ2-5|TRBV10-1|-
CASSDGNQETQYF
TGCGCCAGCAGTGACGGTAACCAAGAGACCCAGTACTTC
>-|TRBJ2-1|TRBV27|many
CASSLSFGRYNEQFF
TGTGCCAGCAGTTTATCATTTGGGAGATACAATGAGCAGTTCTTC
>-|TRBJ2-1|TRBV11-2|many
CASSLILGDHNEQFF
TGTGCCAGCAGCTTAATTCTCGGGGACCACAATGAGCAGTTCTTC
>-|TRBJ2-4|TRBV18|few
CASSPPGLAKNIQYF
TGTGCCAGCTCACCACCCGGGTTAGCCAAAAACATTCAGTACTTC
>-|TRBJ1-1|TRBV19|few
CASNLSGLRAVNTEAFF
TGTGCCAGTAACCTATCAGGTTTGAGGGCCGTGAACACTGAAGCTTTCTTT
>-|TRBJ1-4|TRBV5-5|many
CASSLAVEKLFF
TGTGCCAGCAGCTTAGCGGTTGAAAAACTGTTTTTT
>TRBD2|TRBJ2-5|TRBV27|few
CASSLSGGEQETQYF
TGTGCCAGCAGTTTATCCGGGGGGGAGCAAGAGACCCAGTACTTC
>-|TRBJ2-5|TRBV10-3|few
CAIKSTGASQETQYF
TGTGCCATCAAATCGACAGGCGCATCTCAAGAGACCCAGTACTTC
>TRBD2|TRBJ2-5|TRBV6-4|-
CASSYASGRSETQYF
TGTGCCAGCAGTTACGCGAGCGGGAGATCGGAGACCCAGTACTTC
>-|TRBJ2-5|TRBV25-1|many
CASTPWGVVTQYF
TGTGCCAGCACCCCGTGGGGGGTGGTGACCCAGTACTTC
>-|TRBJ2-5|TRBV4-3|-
CASSQDLFRGQYF
TGCGCCAGCAGCCAAGACCTTTTTCGGGGCCAGTACTTC
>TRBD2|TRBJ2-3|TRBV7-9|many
CASSGGGADTQYF
TGTGCCAGCAGCGGGGGGGGAGCAGATACGCAGTATTTT
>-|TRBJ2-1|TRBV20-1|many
CSARTRLHNEQFF
TGCAGTGCCAGAACGCGGCTCCACAATGAGCAGTTCTTC
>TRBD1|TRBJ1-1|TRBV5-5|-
CASSFLPDRGLSEAFF
TGTGCCAGCAGCTTTCTTCCCGACAGGGGCCTCTCTGAAGCTTTCTTT
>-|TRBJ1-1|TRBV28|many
CASRGSRHPGGTEAFF
TGTGCCAGCAGGGGGTCCCGACACCCCGGAGGGACTGAAGCTTTCTTT
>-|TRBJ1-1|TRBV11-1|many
CASSSGGPNTEAFF
TGTGCCAGCAGCTCGGGCGGTCCGAACACTGAAGCTTTCTTT
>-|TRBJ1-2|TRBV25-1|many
CASSGGLNYGYTF
TGTGCCAGCAGTGGGGGACTTAACTATGGCTACACCTTC
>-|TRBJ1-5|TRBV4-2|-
CASSQVQQGNQPQHF
TGTGCCAGCAGCCAAGTTCAACAGGGAAATCAGCCCCAGCATTTT
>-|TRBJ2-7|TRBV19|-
CASSMGGASYEQYF
TGTGCCAGTAGTATGGGAGGAGCCTCCTACGAGCAGTACTTC
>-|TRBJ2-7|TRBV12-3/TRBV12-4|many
CASSFGREYEQYF
TGTGCCAGCAGTTTCGGCAGGGAGTACGAGCAGTACTTC
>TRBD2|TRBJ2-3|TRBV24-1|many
CATSDPGLAGGRGDTQYF
TGTGCCACCAGTGATCCGGGACTAGCGGGGGGCCGAGGAGATACGCAGTATTTT
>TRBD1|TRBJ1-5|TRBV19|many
CASSLPSGTDSNQPQHF
TGTGCCAGTAGCTTGCCCTCCGGGACAGACAGCAATCAGCCCCAGCATTTT
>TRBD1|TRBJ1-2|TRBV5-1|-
CASSLGTGISRGYTF
TGCGCCAGCAGCTTGGGGACAGGGATATCCCGCGGCTACACCTTC
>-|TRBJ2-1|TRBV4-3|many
CASSQESHFEQFF
TGCGCCAGCAGCCAGGAGAGCCATTTTGAGCAGTTCTTC
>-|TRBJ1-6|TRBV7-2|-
CASSSLGGSYNSPLHF
TGTGCCAGCAGCTCACTAGGGGGCTCCTATAATTCACCCCTCCACTTT
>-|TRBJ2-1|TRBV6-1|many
CASSSRGGTYNEQFF
TGTGCCAGCAGTAGCCGAGGTGGTACCTACAATGAGCAGTTCTTC
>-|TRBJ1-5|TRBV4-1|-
CASSQDLWYNQPQHF
TGCGCCAGCAGCCAAGATCTTTGGTACAATCAGCCCCAGCATTTT
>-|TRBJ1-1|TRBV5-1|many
CASSPGGGDVGTEAFF
TGCGCCAGCAGCCCCGGGGGCGGGGATGTGGGCACTGAAGCTTTCTTT
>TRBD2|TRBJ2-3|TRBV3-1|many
CASSPRTSVTHTDTQYF
TGTGCCAGCAGCCCCCGGACTAGCGTGACACACACAGATACGCAGTATTTT
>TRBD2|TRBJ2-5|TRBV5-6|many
CASNSLGGSNQETQYF
TGTGCCAGCAATTCCCTCGGGGGGTCGAATCAAGAGACCCAGTACTTC
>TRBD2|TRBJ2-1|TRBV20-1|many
CSAPGLTFVEQFF
TGCAGTGCACCGGGACTAACTTTTGTTGAGCAGTTCTTC
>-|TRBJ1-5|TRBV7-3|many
CASSVTGNQPQHF
TGTGCCAGCAGCGTAACAGGGAATCAGCCCCAGCATTTT
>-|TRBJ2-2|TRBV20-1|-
CSASKQGADTGELFF
TGCAGTGCTAGTAAACAGGGCGCCGACACCGGGGAGCTGTTTTTT
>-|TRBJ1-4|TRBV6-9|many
CASQQGPSNEKLFF
TGTGCCAGTCAGCAGGGACCGAGTAATGAAAAACTGTTTTTT
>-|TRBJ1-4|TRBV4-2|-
CASSQPGLNEKLFF
TGTGCCAGCAGCCAACCGGGCCTTAATGAAAAACTGTTTTTT
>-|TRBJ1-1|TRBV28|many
CASSLGGPEAFF
TGTGCCAGCAGTTTAGGAGGTCCAGAAGCTTTCTTT
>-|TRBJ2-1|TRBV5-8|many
CASSRLNDEQFF
TGTGCCAGCAGCCGCCTAAATGATGAGCAGTTCTTC
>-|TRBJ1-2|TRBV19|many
CASSIGREAPRGYTF
TGTGCCAGTAGTATAGGGAGGGAGGCTCCTCGAGGCTACACCTTC